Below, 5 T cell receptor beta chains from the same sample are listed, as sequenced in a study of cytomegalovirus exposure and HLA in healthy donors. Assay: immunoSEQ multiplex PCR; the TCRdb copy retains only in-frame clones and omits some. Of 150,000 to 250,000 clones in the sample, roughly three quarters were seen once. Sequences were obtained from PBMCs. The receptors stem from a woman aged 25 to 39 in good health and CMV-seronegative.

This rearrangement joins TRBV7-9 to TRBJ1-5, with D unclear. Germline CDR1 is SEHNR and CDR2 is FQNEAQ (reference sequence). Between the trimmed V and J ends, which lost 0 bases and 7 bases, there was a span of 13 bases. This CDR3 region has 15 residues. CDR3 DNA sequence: TGTGCCAGCAGCTTAGCGGCGGGGATCGGGCAGCCCCAGCATTTT. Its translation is CASSLAAGIGQPQHF. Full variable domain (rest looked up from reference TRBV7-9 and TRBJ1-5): DTGVSQNPRHKITKRGQNVTFRCDPISEHNRLYWYRQTLGQGPEFLTYFQNEAQLEKSRLLSDRFSAERPKGSFSTLEIQRTEQGDSAMYLCASSLAAGIGQPQHFGDGTRLSIL.

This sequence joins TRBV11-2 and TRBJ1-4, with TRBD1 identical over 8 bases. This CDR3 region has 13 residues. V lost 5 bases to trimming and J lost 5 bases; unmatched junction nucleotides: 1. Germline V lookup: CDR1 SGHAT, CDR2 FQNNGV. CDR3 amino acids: CASSGTGNEKLFF. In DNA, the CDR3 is TGTGCCAGCAGCGGGACAGGCAATGAAAAACTGTTTTTT. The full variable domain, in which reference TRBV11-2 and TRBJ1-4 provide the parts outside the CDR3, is EAGVAQSPRYKIIEKRQSVAFWCNPISGHATLYWYQQILGQGPKLLIQFQNNGVVDDSQLPKDRFSAERLKGVDSTLKIQPAKLEDSAVYLCASSGTGNEKLFFGSGTQLSVL.

The CDR3 coding sequence is TGTGCCAGCAGTGACTCGTCGACAGGGAGAGAAGCTTTCTTT. The encoded protein is CASSDSSTGREAFF. The rearrangement uses TRBV2 and TRBJ1-1, with 7 nucleotides matching TRBD1. The CDR3 totals 14 residues. With V trimmed by 3 bases and J by 8 bases, 9 bases remained unmatched. Germline lookup yields CDR1 SNHLY and CDR2 FYNNEI.

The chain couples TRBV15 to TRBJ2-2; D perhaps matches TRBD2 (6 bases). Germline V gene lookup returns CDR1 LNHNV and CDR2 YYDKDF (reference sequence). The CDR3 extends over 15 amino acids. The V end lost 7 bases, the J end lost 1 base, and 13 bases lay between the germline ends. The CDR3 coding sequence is TGTGCCACCACTATGGGAGGCCTGAACACCGGGGAGCTGTTTTTT. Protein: CATTMGGLNTGELFF.

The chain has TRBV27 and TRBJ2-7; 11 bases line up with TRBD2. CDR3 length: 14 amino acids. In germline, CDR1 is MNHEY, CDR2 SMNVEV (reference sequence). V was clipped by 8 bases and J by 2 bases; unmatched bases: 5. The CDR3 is CASRLAGGAYEQYF. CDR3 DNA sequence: TGTGCCAGCCGGCTAGCGGGAGGTGCCTACGAGCAGTACTTC.